This T cell receptor (beta chain) emerged from a study of Tregs in tolerant kidney transplant recipients (dated by TCRdb to about 2019). In terms of the full investigation: Transplants used related donors with nonmyeloablative bone marrow transplantation; mixed chimerism was transient in the human trials. TCRbeta sequencing was used in the study to identify donor-specific regulatory T cells before combined kidney and bone marrow transplantation, and the identified cells were then tracked after transplant. Overall results and qualifications from the work: The most biologically relevant and donor-specific TCRbeta repertoire appeared to be identified by expanding Tregs with activated donor B cells. Biological reproducibility was not examined directly, but technical replication error appeared to be minimal. Donor-specific Treg expansion was found to exceed global Treg expansion in tolerant patients, suggesting antigen-driven rather than nonspecific expansion. For some patients, the PCR primers changed as time went on, which meant samples from those patients could not be compared with one another at the nucleotide level. Because only a small number of patients were included, the study had limitations, and the results will need to be validated in larger populations as well as under other immunosuppression protocols.

The time point label for this specimen denotes: blood sample drawn before combined kidney and bone marrow transplant. Thawed PBMCs were FACS-sorted into unstimulated Tregs (CD4+CD25+CD127-), CD4+ non-Tregs (CD4+CD25-), CD4 cells and CD8 cells. Several combined kidney and bone marrow transplant recipients from the ITN036ST trial were included as patients, and samples were available only from these trial subjects. Healthy control blood was processed to PBMCs by Ficoll density gradient and cryopreserved, and patient PBMCs were collected before and after transplant. Genomic DNA was extracted from sorted cells with the QIAGEN DNeasy Blood and Tissue Kit for TCRbeta CDR3 sequencing. High-throughput TCRbeta CDR3 sequencing was carried out commercially through immunoSEQ, with PCR amplification with bias correction and internal controls included. The source study handled its data this way. Unique productive TCRbeta sequences were defined by CDR3 nucleotide sequence where primers matched, and otherwise by CDR3 amino acid sequence together with Vbeta and Jbeta genes. Sorting error was corrected by removing sequences shared between sorted populations at a frequency ratio of 2:1 or less, and the remaining shared sequences were assigned to the higher population. A sequence was defined as donor-reactive if the sequence was expanded at least 5-fold in CFSE-low cells compared with unstimulated cells and had a frequency of at least 0.01% in CFSE-low cells. Repertoire divergence was quantified by Jensen-Shannon divergence using the top 100 TCRbeta sequences ranked by frequency. For samples with multiple sequencing runs, sorting error was corrected separately for each run before the runs were pooled. TCRdb holds this immuneACCESS table with in-frame rearrangements only. Some clones are missing; in checked studies, unresolved V genes explain under half, and the rest has no known cause. V and J calls and clone size are copied from that table; D and trimming were computed from the DNA. This sample gives approximately 93,000 clones in total; more than 85% of them show up just once. 0.46% of the sample is held by the ten biggest clonotypes.

In its sample, this clone was seen once. Its antigen remains undetermined. Base-call qualities are not available, and no considerably larger clone is one nucleotide away. Measured from the cysteine to the phenylalanine, the CDR3 is 15 residues long. The DNA shown is the 45-base CDR3, in frame from base 1. Via the germline V gene, CDR1 is SGHRS and CDR2 YFSETQ. The trim is 0 bases for V and 3 bases for J, with a gap of 11 bases between the germline ends. The specimen comprised CD4+ T cells from blood, sampled before the transplant. This sequence originates from a human donor who received a combined kidney and bone marrow transplant. The V and J genes are TRBV5-1 and TRBJ2-3, with no reliable assignment of the D segment. The nucleotide sequence is given as TGCGCCAGCAGCTTGGCCTCCGACACAACAGATACGCAGTATTTT. The translation is CASSLASDTTDTQYF.